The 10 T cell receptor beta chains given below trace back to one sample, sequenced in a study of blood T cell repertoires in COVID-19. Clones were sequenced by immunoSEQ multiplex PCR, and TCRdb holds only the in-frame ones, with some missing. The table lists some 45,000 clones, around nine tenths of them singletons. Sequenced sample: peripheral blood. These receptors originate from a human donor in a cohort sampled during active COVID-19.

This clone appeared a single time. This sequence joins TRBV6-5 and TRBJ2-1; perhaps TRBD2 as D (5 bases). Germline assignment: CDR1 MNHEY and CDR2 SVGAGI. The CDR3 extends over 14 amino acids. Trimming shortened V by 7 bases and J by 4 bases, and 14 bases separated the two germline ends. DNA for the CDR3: TGTGCCAGCAACAGTAGAGGGAGATACAATGAGCAGTTCTTC. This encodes CASNSRGRYNEQFF.

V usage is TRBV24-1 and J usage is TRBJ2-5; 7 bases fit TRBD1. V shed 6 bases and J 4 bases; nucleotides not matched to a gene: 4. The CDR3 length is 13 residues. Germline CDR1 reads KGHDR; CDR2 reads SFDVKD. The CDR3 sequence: CATSRAGGETQYF. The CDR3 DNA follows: TGTGCCACCAGTAGAGCAGGGGGAGAGACCCAGTACTTC.

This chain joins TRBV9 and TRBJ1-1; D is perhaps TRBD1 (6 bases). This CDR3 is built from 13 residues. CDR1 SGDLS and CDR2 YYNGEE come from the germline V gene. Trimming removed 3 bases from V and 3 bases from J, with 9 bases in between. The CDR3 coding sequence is TGTGCCAGCAGCGCCCGGACAGACACTGAAGCTTTCTTT. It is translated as CASSARTDTEAFF. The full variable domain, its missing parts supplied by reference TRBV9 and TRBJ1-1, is DSGVTQTPKHLITATGQRVTLRCSPRSGDLSVYWYQQSLDQGLQFLIQYYNGEERAKGNILERFSAQQFPDLHSELNLSSLELGDSALYFCASSARTDTEAFFGQGTRLTVV.

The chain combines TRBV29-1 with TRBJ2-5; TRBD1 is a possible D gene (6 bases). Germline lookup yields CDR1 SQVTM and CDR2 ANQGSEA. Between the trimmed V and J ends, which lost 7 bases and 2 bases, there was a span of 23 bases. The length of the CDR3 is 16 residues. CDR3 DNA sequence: TGCAGCGCCCACCATAGACCGGACAGCCCACAAGAGACCCAGTACTTC. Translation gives CSAHHRPDSPQETQYF. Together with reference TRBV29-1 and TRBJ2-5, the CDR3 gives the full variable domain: SAVISQKPSRDICQRGTSLTIQCQVDSQVTMMFWYRQQPGQSLTLIATANQGSEATYESGFVIDKFPISRPNLTFSTLTVSNMSPEDSSIYLCSAHHRPDSPQETQYFGPGTRLLVL.

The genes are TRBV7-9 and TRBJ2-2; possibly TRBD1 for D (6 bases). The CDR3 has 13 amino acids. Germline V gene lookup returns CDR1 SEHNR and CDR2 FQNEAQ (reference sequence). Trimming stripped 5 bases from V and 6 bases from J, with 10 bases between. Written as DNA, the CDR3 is TGTGCCAGCAGCCCCCGGACAGCCGGGGAGCTGTTTTTT. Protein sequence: CASSPRTAGELFF.

In DNA form, the CDR3 reads TGTGCCAGCAGTGAGCGAAGGAGCGGGATCTATGGCTACACCTTC. It translates to CASSERRSGIYGYTF. The chain carries TRBV2 and TRBJ1-2; D is unresolved. CDR1 and CDR2 from the germline V gene are SNHLY and FYNNEI. Trimming left V 3 bases short and J 4 bases short, with 15 bases between. CDR3 length: 15 amino acids.

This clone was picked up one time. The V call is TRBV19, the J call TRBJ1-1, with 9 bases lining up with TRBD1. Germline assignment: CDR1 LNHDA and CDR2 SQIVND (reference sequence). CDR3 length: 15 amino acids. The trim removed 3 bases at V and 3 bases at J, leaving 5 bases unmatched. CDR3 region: CASSIKGQGHTEAFF. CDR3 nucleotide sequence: TGTGCCAGTAGTATTAAGGGACAGGGTCACACTGAAGCTTTCTTT. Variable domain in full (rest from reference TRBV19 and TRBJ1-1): DGGITQSPKYLFRKEGQNVTLSCEQNLNHDAMYWYRQDPGQGLRLIYYSQIVNDFQKGDIAEGYSVSREKKESFPLTVTSAQKNPTAFYLCASSIKGQGHTEAFFGQGTRLTVV.

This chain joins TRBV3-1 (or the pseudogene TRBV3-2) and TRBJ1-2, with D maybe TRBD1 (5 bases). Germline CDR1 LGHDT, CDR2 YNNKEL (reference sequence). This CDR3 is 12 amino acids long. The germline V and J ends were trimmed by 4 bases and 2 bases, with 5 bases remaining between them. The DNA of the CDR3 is TGTGCCAGCAGCCGACAGAACTATGGCTACACCTTC. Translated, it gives CASSRQNYGYTF.

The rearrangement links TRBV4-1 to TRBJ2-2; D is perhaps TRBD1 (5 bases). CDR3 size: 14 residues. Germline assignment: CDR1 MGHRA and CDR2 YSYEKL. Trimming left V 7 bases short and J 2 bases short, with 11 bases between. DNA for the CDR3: TGCGCCAGCAAGAGACAGCCAAACACCGGGGAGCTGTTTTTT. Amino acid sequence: CASKRQPNTGELFF.

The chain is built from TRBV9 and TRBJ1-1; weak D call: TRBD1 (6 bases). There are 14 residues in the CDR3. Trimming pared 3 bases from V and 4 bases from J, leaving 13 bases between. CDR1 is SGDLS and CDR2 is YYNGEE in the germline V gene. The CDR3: CASSEYRVGTEAFF. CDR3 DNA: TGTGCCAGCAGCGAATACAGGGTTGGCACTGAAGCTTTCTTT.